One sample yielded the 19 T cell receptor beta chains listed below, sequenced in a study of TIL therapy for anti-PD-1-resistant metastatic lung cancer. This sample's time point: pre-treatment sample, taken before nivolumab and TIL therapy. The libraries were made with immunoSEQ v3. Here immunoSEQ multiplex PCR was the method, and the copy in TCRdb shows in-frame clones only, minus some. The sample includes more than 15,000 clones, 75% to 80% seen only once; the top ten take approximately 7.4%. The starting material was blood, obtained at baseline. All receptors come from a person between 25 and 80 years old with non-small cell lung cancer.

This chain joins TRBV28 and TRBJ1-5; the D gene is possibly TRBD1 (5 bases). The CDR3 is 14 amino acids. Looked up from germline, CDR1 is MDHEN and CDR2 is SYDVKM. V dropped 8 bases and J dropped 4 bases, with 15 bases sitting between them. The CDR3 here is CASRPVGGNQPQHF. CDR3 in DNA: TGTGCCAGCCGTCCAGTCGGGGGGAATCAGCCCCAGCATTTT.

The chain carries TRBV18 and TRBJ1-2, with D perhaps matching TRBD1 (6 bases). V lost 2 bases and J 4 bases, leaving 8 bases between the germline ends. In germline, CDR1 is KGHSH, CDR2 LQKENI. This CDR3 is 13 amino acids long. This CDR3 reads CASSPGGAYGYTF. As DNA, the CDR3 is TGTGCCAGCTCACCAGGGGGGGCCTATGGCTACACCTTC.

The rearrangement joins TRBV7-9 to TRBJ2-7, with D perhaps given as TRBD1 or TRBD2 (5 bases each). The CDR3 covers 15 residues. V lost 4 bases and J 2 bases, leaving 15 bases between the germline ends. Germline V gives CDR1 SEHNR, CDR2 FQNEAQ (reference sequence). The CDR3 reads CASSSPGQTTYEQYF. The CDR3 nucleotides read TGTGCCAGCAGCTCCCCGGGGCAGACAACCTACGAGCAGTACTTC.

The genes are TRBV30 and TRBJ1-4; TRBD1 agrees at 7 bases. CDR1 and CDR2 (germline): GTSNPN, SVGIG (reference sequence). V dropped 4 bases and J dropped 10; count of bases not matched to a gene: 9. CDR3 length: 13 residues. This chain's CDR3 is CAWTEDRAGKLFF. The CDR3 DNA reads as TGTGCCTGGACAGAAGACAGGGCTGGAAAACTGTTTTTT.

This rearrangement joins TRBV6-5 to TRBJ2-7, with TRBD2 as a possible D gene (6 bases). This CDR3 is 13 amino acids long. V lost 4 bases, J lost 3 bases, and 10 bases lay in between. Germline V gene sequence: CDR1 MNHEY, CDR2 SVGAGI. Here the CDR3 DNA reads TGTGCCAGCAGTTGGCGGGAACGCTACGAGCAGTACTTC. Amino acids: CASSWRERYEQYF.

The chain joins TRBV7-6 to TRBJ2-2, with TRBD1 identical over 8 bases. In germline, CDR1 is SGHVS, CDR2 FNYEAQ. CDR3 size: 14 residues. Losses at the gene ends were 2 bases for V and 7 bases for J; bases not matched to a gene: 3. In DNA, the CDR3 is TGTGCCAGCAGCTTAAACAGGGGGGACGGGGAGCTGTTTTTT. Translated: CASSLNRGDGELFF.

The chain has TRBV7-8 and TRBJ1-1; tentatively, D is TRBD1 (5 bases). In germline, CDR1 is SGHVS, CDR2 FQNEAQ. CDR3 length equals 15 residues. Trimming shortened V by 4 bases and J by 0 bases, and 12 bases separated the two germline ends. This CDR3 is CASSWDREVNTEAFF. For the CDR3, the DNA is TGTGCCAGCAGCTGGGACCGGGAAGTGAACACTGAAGCTTTCTTT. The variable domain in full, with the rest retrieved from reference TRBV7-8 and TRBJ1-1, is GAGVSQSPRYKVAKRGQDVALRCDPISGHVSLFWYQQALGQGPEFLTYFQNEAQLDKSGLPSDRFFAERPEGSVSTLKIQRTQQEDSAVYLCASSWDREVNTEAFFGQGTRLTVV.

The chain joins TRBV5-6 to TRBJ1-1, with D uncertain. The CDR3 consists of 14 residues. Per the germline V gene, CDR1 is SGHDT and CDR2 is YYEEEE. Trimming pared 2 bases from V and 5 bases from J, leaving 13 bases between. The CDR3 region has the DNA TGTGCCAGCAGCTTATTTGCCCCTCGTACTGAAGCTTTCTTT. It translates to CASSLFAPRTEAFF.

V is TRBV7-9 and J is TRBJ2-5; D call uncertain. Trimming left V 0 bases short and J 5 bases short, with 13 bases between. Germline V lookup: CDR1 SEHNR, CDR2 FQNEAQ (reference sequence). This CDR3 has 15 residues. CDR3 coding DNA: TGTGCCAGCAGCTTAGCGGCGCTAGTGGGGGAGACCCAGTACTTC. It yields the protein CASSLAALVGETQYF.

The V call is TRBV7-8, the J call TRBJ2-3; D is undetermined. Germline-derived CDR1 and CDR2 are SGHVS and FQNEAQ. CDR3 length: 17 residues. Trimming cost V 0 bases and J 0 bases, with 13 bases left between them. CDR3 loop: CASSLATVYVSTDTQYF. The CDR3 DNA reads TGTGCCAGCAGCTTAGCCACAGTTTACGTTAGCACAGATACGCAGTATTTT.

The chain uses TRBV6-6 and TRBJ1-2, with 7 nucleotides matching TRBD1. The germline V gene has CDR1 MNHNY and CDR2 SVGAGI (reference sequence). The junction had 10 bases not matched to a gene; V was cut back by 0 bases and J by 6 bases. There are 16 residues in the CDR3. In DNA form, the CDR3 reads TGTGCCAGCAGTTACTCTCCTCAGACAGGGATTGATGGCTACACCTTC. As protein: CASSYSPQTGIDGYTF.

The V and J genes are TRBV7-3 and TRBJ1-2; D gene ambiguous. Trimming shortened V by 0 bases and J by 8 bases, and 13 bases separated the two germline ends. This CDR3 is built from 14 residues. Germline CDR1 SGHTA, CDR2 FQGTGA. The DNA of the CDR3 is TGTGCCAGCAGCTTAACGTTGAGTAGTGGGGGCTACACCTTC. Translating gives CASSLTLSSGGYTF.

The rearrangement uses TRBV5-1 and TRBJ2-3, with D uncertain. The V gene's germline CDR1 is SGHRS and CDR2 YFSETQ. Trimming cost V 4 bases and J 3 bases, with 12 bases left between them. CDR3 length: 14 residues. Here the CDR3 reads CASSPRIGTDTQYF. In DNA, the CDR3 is TGCGCCAGCAGCCCCCGTATAGGGACAGATACGCAGTATTTT.

CDR3 protein: CATSGFDRGLVNEQFF. The CDR3 coding sequence is TGTGCCACCAGTGGGTTTGACAGGGGGTTGGTCAATGAGCAGTTCTTC. V is TRBV24-1 and J is TRBJ2-1; 9 bases are a match to TRBD1. Germline loops: CDR1 KGHDR, CDR2 SFDVKD. Trimming cost V 5 bases and J 6 bases; bases outside gene matches: 10. This CDR3 has 16 residues.

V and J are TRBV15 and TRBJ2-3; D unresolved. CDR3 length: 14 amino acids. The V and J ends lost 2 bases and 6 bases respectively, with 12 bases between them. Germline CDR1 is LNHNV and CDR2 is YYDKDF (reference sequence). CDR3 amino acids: CATSRPNDRDTQYF. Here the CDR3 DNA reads TGTGCCACCAGCAGACCCAACGACCGTGATACGCAGTATTTT.

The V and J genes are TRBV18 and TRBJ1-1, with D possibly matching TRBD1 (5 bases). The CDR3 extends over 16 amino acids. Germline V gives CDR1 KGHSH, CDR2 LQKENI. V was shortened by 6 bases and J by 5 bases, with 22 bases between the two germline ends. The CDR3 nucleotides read TGTGCCAGCTCCGAGTCCTGGGGTGCAGGGTTGACTGAAGCTTTCTTT. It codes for CASSESWGAGLTEAFF.

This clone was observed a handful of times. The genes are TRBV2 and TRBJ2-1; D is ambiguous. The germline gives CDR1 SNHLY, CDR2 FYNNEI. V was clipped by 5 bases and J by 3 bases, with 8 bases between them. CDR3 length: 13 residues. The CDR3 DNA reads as TGTGCCAGCAGTAGCCGGGTCTACAATGAGCAGTTCTTC. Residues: CASSSRVYNEQFF.

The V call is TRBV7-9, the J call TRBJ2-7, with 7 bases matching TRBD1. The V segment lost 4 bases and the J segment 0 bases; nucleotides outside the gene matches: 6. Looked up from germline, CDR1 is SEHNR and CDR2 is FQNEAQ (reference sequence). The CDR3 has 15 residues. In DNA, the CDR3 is TGTGCCAGCAGCTCCGGACAGGCTTACTCCTACGAGCAGTACTTC. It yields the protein CASSSGQAYSYEQYF.

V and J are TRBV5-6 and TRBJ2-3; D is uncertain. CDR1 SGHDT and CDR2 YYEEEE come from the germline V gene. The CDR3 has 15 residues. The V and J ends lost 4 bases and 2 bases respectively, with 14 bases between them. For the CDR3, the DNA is TGTGCCAGCAGCAAGGGCCCGACCCCCACAGATACGCAGTATTTT. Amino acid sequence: CASSKGPTPTDTQYF.